Detailed here is one T cell receptor (beta chain). What it binds is unknown. Sequence at one end of the junction differs from germline and may be a read error. The V gene's germline CDR1 is MRHNA and CDR2 SNTAGT. This CDR3 has 18 amino acids. The data were obtained in a study of post-analysis software for immune sequencing data. Study background: Included courses were relapsing-remitting and secondary progressive multiple sclerosis; progressive-relapsing multiple sclerosis was also included.

Built from TCR beta cDNA, the libraries had unique molecular identifiers in them. Input amounts of roughly 0.85 to 10 million T cells were used. These gave approximately 500,000 cDNA molecules, so each molecule approximated one T cell. From the PCR reads, TCRdb called clonotypes with MiXCR, one entry per CDR3 protein. The sample holds about 460,000 distinct CDR3 sequences, approximately 46% seen once. Study conclusions and caveats: Multiple sclerosis patients showed significantly lower normalized Chao1 diversity than controls did. Batch-mates among the samples co-clustered strongly by F measure. Four to six TRBV segments appeared more often in patients than in controls, and TRBV5-6, TRBV5-1 and TRBV20-1 were among these.

This TCR was sampled from a girl between 5 and 17 years old with multiple sclerosis. Specimen: blood. The V gene is TRBV6-4, the J gene TRBJ2-1; tentatively, D is TRBD1 (6 bases). The CDR3 reads CASRQPGQPRSSCNEQFF. CDR3 nucleotides: TGTGCCAGCAGACAACCGGGACAACCGAGGAGCTCCTGCAATGAGCAGTTCTTC.